The 20 T cell receptor beta chains given below trace back to one sample, sequenced in a study of sequential checkpoint blockade in melanoma. Here immunoSEQ multiplex PCR was the method, and the copy in TCRdb shows in-frame clones only, minus some. The sample lists 9,500 to 15,000 clones, about 80% occurring once. Treatment denoted: randomized to nivolumab then ipilimumab (arm A) or the reverse (arm B). The sample in question was CD8+ T cells sorted from blood (inferred from file names), obtained from a patient given nivolumab and ipilimumab in sequence. These TCRs come from a human donor with melanoma.

V and J are TRBV19 and TRBJ1-2; TRBD1 matches at 7 bases. V was clipped by 5 bases and J by 3 bases; unmatched bases: 3. Per the germline V gene, CDR1 is LNHDA and CDR2 is SQIVND (reference sequence). The CDR3 spans 13 residues. The CDR3 region is CASSFGTDYGYTF. CDR3 nucleotide sequence: TGTGCCAGTAGTTTCGGGACAGACTATGGCTACACCTTC.

This clone was found once. CDR3 amino acids: CATNTGWNTEAFF. The CDR3 DNA sequence: TGTGCCACCAATACAGGATGGAACACTGAAGCTTTCTTT. The chain recombines TRBV19 with TRBJ1-1; D might be TRBD1 (5 bases). Trimming cost V 10 bases and J 1 base, with 13 bases left between them. Germline assignment: CDR1 LNHDA and CDR2 SQIVND (reference sequence). This CDR3 is 13 amino acids long.

The rearrangement links TRBV7-2 to TRBJ2-5; 11 positions match TRBD1. Germline trimming cut 2 bases from V and 4 bases from J; bases unmatched to any gene: 15. Germline-derived CDR1 and CDR2 are SGHTA and FQGNSA. This CDR3 region has 19 residues. The CDR3 protein is CASSLFGTGTGGLGETQYF. CDR3 DNA: TGTGCCAGCAGCTTATTCGGGACAGGGACAGGGGGTCTCGGAGAGACCCAGTACTTC.

The V call is TRBV6-1, the J call TRBJ1-2; D is unresolved. This CDR3 has 14 amino acids. Germline CDR1 and CDR2: MNHNS and SASEGT. V was shortened by 7 bases and J by 2 bases, with 14 bases between the two germline ends. The CDR3 loop reads CASTSWPGNYGYTF. The DNA for the CDR3 is TGTGCCAGCACCTCTTGGCCGGGGAACTATGGCTACACCTTC.

This clone was recorded a few times. This chain links TRBV14 with TRBJ1-6, with no clear D. The V and J ends lost 4 bases and 15 bases respectively, with 16 bases between them. The CDR3 runs 13 residues. In germline, CDR1 is SGHDN, CDR2 FVKESK. In DNA, the CDR3 is TGTGCCAGCAGCCTCGGTGTGGGAGATGGCCTCCACTTT. This translates into CASSLGVGDGLHF.

CDR3 DNA sequence: TGTGCCAGTAGTATAGATACCACAGATCCCCAGTCGGGGTACGAGCAGTACTTC. Residues: CASSIDTTDPQSGYEQYF. The chain employs TRBV19 and TRBJ2-7; a possible D gene is TRBD2 (5 bases). V gave up 0 bases and J gave up 4 bases, with 22 bases separating them. Germline V lookup: CDR1 LNHDA, CDR2 SQIVND (reference sequence). This CDR3 is built from 18 residues.

The gene calls are TRBV4-3 and TRBJ2-7; 8 positions match TRBD2. Germline V CDR1 and CDR2: LGHNA, YSLEER. With V trimmed by 1 base and J by 4 bases, 6 bases remained unmatched. This CDR3 has 15 amino acids. The CDR3 nucleotides are TGCGCCAGCAGCCAAGGTCCCGGGGGGGCTTACGAGCAGTACTTC. Its translation is CASSQGPGGAYEQYF.

This clone was counted once. V usage is TRBV5-4 and J usage is TRBJ2-7; TRBD2 matches 13 bases. Germline V lookup: CDR1 SGHNT, CDR2 YYREEE (reference sequence). J gave up 4 bases and V 0 bases, and 4 bases lay outside the gene matches. The CDR3 spans 16 residues. The chain's CDR3 is CASSLETSGGAYEQYF. The CDR3 coding sequence is TGTGCCAGCAGCTTGGAAACTAGCGGGGGGGCTTACGAGCAGTACTTC.

The chain combines TRBV27 with TRBJ2-1; 10 bases match TRBD2. The CDR3 loop spans 17 amino acids. CDR1 MNHEY and CDR2 SMNVEV come from the germline V gene (reference sequence). With 7 bases clipped from V and 8 bases from J, the junction kept 17 bases outside the gene matches. The CDR3 nucleotides read TGTGCCAGCACCTTCACTTGGGAACTAGCGGGGACTCATGAGCAGTTCTTC. This translates into CASTFTWELAGTHEQFF.

The rearrangement joins TRBV29-1 to TRBJ1-3; D uncertain. With 4 bases removed from V and 2 bases from J, the gap between germline ends came to 12 bases. From germline, CDR1 is SQVTM and CDR2 ANQGSEA. CDR3 length: 14 amino acids. The CDR3 bases are TGCAGCGTTGTCTGGCCATTAACTGGAAACACCATATATTTT. Translation: CSVVWPLTGNTIYF.

This chain joins TRBV27 and TRBJ2-5, with 10 nucleotides matching TRBD2. The ends lost 2 bases at V and 0 bases at J; junction bases unmatched: 3. Germline-derived CDR1 and CDR2 are MNHEY and SMNVEV (reference sequence). This CDR3 has 16 residues. The CDR3 nucleotides read TGTGCCAGCAGTTTAAAGACTAGCGGGTACCAAGAGACCCAGTACTTC. Protein: CASSLKTSGYQETQYF.

The chain couples TRBV4-3 to TRBJ2-1; the D gene is possibly TRBD2 (6 bases). The CDR3 length is 16 residues. With 0 bases removed from V and 4 bases from J, the gap between germline ends came to 13 bases. Germline loops: CDR1 LGHNA, CDR2 YSLEER. CDR3 sequence reads: CASSQDLRGYYNEQFF. In nucleotides, the CDR3 is TGCGCCAGCAGCCAAGATCTCCGGGGGTATTACAATGAGCAGTTCTTC.

The gene calls are TRBV5-6 and TRBJ1-6; D gene ambiguous. Per the germline V gene, CDR1 is SGHDT and CDR2 is YYEEEE. Trimming shortened V by 4 bases and J by 13 bases, and 9 bases separated the two germline ends. The CDR3 sequence is 11 residues long. The CDR3 sequence is CASSAGGPLHF. The CDR3 bases are TGTGCCAGCAGCGCCGGAGGGCCCCTCCACTTT. The whole variable domain, filled in from reference TRBV5-6 and TRBJ1-6, reads DAGVTQSPTHLIKTRGQQVTLRCSPKSGHDTVSWYQQALGQGPQFIFQYYEEEERQRGNFPDRFSGHQFPNYSSELNVNALLLGDSALYLCASSAGGPLHFGNGTRLTVT.

This clone appeared once. This chain uses TRBV7-3 with TRBJ2-7; TRBD1 is a possible D gene (6 bases). Germline-derived CDR1 and CDR2 are SGHTA and FQGTGA. V was pared by 5 bases and J by 1 base, with 12 bases between. This CDR3 region has 14 residues. As DNA, the CDR3 is TGTGCCAGCAGCATAGGTACAGGGTCCTACGAGCAGTACTTC. This codes for CASSIGTGSYEQYF. The full variable domain, with the rest looked up from reference TRBV7-3 and TRBJ2-7, is GAGVSQTPSNKVTEKGKYVELRCDPISGHTALYWYRQSLGQGPEFLIYFQGTGAADDSGLPNDRFFAVRPEGSVSTLKIQRTERGDSAVYLCASSIGTGSYEQYFGPGTRLTVT.

The V call is TRBV7-9, the J call TRBJ1-6; 7 bases align to TRBD1. Germline V lookup: CDR1 SEHNR, CDR2 FQNEAQ (reference sequence). The CDR3 has 16 residues. J lost 7 bases, V lost 5 bases, and 11 bases had no gene match. The CDR3 loop is CASSPVTGITNSPLHF. CDR3 DNA sequence: TGTGCCAGCAGCCCTGTGACAGGGATAACAAATTCACCCCTCCACTTT. Looking up the rest from reference TRBV7-9 and TRBJ1-6 gives the full variable domain: DTGVSQNPRHKITKRGQNVTFRCDPISEHNRLYWYRQTLGQGPEFLTYFQNEAQLEKSRLLSDRFSAERPKGSFSTLEIQRTEQGDSAMYLCASSPVTGITNSPLHFGNGTRLTVT.

This clone turned up a few times. The V and J genes are TRBV27 and TRBJ2-1; the D is unclear. V shed 5 bases and J shed 5 bases, with 10 bases lying between them. CDR1 and CDR2 from the germline V gene are MNHEY and SMNVEV (reference sequence). This CDR3 is built from 13 residues. The CDR3 is CASSALTNNEQFF. In nucleotides, the CDR3 is TGTGCCAGCAGTGCGCTCACGAACAATGAGCAGTTCTTC.

Only one count was recorded for this clone. The J gene is TRBJ1-6, the V gene TRBV27, with D possibly matching TRBD1 (5 bases). From germline, CDR1 is MNHEY and CDR2 SMNVEV (reference sequence). The CDR3 is 14 amino acids. V shed 6 bases and J shed 7 bases, with 13 bases lying between them. The CDR3 DNA is TGTGCCAGCAGCTCGGGGGGGGGAAATTCACCCCTCCACTTT. It encodes CASSSGGGNSPLHF.

The chain has TRBV2 and TRBJ1-4; unclear D gene. CDR3 length equals 14 residues. Trimming took off 3 bases at V and 4 bases at J, with 9 bases between the two ends. CDR1 and CDR2 (germline): SNHLY, FYNNEI. CDR3 DNA sequence: TGTGCCAGCAGTGATCAGGTTTTTAATGAAAAACTGTTTTTT. This sequence encodes CASSDQVFNEKLFF.

The chain carries TRBV6-6 and TRBJ2-2; 7 bases fit TRBD1. Germline V CDR1 and CDR2: MNHNY, SVGAGI (reference sequence). After removal of 6 bases from V and 4 bases from J, the junction contained 8 bases not matched to a gene. There are 15 residues in the CDR3. The CDR3 sequence is CASRERGQSTGELFF. The CDR3, as DNA: TGTGCCAGCAGGGAGAGGGGGCAATCCACCGGGGAGCTGTTTTTT.

The chain has TRBV19 and TRBJ2-5, with 12 nucleotides matching TRBD2. This CDR3 has 17 residues. Germline assignment: CDR1 LNHDA and CDR2 SQIVND (reference sequence). V gave up 5 bases and J gave up 4 bases; unmatched junction bases: 11. The CDR3 nucleotides read TGTGCCAGTAGTGACACGGACTTGACTAGCGGGGGAGAGACCCAGTACTTC. As protein: CASSDTDLTSGGETQYF.